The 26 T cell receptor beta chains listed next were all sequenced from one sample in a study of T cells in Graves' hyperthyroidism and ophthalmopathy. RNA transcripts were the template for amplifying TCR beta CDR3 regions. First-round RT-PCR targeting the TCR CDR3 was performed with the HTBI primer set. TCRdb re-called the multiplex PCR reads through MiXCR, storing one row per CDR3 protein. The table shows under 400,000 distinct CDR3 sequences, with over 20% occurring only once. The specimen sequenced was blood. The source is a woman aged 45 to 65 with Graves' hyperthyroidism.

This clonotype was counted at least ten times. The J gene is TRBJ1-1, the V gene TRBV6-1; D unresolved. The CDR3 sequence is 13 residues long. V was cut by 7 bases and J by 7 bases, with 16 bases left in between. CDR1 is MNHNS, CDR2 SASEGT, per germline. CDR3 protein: CASNGPPFGEAFF. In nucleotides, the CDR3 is TGTGCCAGCAACGGCCCCCCGTTTGGTGAAGCTTTCTTT.

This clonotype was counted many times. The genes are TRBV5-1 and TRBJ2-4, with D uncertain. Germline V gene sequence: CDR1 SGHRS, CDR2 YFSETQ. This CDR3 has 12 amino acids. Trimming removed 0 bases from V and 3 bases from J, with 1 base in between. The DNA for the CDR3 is TGCGCCAGCAGCTTGGACAAAAACATTCAGTACTTC. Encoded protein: CASSLDKNIQYF.

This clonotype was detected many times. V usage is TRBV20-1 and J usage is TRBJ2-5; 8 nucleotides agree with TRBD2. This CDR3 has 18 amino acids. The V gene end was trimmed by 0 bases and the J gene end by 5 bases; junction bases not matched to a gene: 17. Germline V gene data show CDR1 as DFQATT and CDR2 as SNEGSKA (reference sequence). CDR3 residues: CSARDPSGSSLRGETQYF. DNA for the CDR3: TGCAGTGCTAGAGATCCAAGCGGGAGCTCGCTTCGAGGGGAGACCCAGTACTTC.

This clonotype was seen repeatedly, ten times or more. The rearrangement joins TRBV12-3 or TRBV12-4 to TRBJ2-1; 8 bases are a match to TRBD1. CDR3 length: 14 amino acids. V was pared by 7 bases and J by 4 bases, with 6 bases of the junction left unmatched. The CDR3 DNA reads TGTGCCAGCACTCGGACAGGGACTTACAATGAGCAGTTCTTC. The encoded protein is CASTRTGTYNEQFF.

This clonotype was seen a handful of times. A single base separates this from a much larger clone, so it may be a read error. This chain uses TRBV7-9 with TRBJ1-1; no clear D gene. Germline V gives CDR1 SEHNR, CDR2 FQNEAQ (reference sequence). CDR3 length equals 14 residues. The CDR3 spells CASSLNAMNTEALF. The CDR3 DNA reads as TGTGCCAGCAGCCTGAACGCCATGAACACTGAAGCTCTCTTT. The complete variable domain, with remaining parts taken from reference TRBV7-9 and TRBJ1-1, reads DTGVSQNPRHKITKRGQNVTFRCDPISEHNRLYWYRQTLGQGPEFLTYFQNEAQLEKSRLLSDRFSAERPKGSFSTLEIQRTEQGDSAMYLCASSLNAMNTEALFGQGTRLTVV.

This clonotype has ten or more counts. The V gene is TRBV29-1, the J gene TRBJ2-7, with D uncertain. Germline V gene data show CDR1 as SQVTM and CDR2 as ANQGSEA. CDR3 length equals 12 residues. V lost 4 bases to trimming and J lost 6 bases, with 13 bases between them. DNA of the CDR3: TGCAGCGTTGTATCCCTTGTGGGCGAGCAGTACTTC. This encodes CSVVSLVGEQYF.

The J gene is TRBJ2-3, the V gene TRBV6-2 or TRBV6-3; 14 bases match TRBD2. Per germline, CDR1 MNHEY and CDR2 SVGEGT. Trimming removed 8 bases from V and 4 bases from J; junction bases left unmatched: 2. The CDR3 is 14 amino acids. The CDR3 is CASGTSGRPDTQYF. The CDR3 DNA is TGTGCCAGCGGGACTAGCGGGAGACCAGATACGCAGTATTTT.

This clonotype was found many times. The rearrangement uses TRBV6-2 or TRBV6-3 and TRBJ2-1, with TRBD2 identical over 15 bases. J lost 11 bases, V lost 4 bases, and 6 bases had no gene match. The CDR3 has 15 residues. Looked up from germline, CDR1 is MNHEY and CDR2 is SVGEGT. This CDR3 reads CASSSGTSGRSKQFF. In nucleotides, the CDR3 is TGTGCCAGCAGTTCCGGGACTAGCGGGAGGAGTAAGCAGTTCTTC.

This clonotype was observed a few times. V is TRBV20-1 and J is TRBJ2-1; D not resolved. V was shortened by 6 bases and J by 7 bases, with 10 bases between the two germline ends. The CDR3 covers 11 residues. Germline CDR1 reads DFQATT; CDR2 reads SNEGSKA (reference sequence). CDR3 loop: CSATERNEQFF. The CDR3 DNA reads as TGCAGTGCCACGGAGAGGAATGAGCAGTTCTTC.

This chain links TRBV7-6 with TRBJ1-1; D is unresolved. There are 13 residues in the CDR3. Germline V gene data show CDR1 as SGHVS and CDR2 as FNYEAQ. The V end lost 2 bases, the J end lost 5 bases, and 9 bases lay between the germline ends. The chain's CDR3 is CASSLPGGTEAFF. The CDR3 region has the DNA TGTGCCAGCAGCTTACCAGGTGGGACTGAAGCTTTCTTT.

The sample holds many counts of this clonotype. CDR3 sequence (DNA): TGTGCCAGCAACGTAGGGGGCGCGGACTATGGCTACACCTTC. It encodes CASNVGGADYGYTF. The chain recombines TRBV28 with TRBJ1-2; 7 bases fit TRBD1. The CDR3 loop spans 14 amino acids. Trimming took 7 bases from V and 3 from J; bases not matched to a gene: 8. In germline, CDR1 is MDHEN, CDR2 SYDVKM.

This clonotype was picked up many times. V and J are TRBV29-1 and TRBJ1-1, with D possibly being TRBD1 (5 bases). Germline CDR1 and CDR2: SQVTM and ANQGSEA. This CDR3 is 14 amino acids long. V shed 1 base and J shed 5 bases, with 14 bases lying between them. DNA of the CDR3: TGCAGCGTTGAAGCGACAGTGGCGGGGACTGAAGCTTTCTTT. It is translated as CSVEATVAGTEAFF.

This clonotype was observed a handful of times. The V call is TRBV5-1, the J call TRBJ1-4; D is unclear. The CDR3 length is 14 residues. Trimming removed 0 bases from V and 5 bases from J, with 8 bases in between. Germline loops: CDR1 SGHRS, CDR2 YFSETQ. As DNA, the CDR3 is TGCGCCAGCAGCTTGGGACGGGAAAATGAAAAACTGTTTTTT. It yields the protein CASSLGRENEKLFF.

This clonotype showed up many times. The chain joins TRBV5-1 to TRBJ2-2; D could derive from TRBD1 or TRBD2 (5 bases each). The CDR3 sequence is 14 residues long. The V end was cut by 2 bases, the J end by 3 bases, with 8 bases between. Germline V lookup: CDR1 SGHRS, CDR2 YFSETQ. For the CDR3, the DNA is TGCGCCAGCAGCTTAAGAGGGGACACCGGGGAGCTGTTTTTT. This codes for CASSLRGDTGELFF.

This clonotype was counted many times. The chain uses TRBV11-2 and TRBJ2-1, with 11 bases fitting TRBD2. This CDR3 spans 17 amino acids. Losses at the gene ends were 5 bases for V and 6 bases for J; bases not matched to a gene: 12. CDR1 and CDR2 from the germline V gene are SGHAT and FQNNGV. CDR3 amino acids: CASSAPPGLAVTNEQFF. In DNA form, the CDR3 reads TGTGCCAGCAGCGCACCCCCGGGACTAGCGGTTACCAATGAGCAGTTCTTC.

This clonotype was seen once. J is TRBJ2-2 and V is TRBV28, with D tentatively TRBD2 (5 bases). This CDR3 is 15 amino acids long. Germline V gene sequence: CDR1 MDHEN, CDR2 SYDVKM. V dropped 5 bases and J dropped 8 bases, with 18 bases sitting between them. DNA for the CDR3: TGTGCCAGCAGTACCCCGGGATTAGGGTTGGGGGAGCTGTTTTTT. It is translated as CASSTPGLGLGELFF.

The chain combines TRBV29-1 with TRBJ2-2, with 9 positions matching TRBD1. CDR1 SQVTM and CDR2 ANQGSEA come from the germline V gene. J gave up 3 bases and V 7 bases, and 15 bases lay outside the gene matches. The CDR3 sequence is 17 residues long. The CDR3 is CSASLAGTGWDTGELFF. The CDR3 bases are TGCAGCGCTTCACTAGCCGGGACAGGGTGGGACACCGGGGAGCTGTTTTTT.

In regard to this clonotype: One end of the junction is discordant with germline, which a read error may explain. Here the CDR3 reads CDSSEAGTGGANYGYTF. The CDR3 nucleotides read TGTGACAGCAGTGAGGCCGGAACAGGGGGAGCTAACTATGGCTACACCTTC. The chain carries TRBV6-1 and TRBJ1-2; TRBD1 matches 8 bases. Germline V gives CDR1 MNHNS, CDR2 SASEGT. This CDR3 contains 17 residues.

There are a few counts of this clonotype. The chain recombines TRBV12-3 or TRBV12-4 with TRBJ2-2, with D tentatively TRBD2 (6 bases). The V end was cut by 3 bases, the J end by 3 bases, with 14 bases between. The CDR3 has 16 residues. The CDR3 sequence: CASSFGGAVDTGELFF. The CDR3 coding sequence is TGTGCCAGCAGTTTTGGAGGGGCAGTAGACACCGGGGAGCTGTTTTTT.

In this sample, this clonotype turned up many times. CDR3: CASSLPWDSLNTEAFF. Here the CDR3 DNA reads TGTGCCAGCAGTTTACCCTGGGACAGCCTGAACACTGAAGCTTTCTTT. The chain recombines TRBV28 with TRBJ1-1; 7 positions match TRBD1. Germline V gene data show CDR1 as MDHEN and CDR2 as SYDVKM. The V gene end was trimmed by 2 bases and the J gene end by 0 bases; junction bases not matched to a gene: 6. The CDR3 contains 16 residues.

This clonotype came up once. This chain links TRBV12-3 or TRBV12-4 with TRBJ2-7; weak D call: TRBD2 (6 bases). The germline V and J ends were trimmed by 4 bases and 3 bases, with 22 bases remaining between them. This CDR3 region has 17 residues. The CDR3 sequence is CASSSGTWRGNFYEQYF. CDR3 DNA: TGTGCCAGCAGTTCGGGTACTTGGCGGGGCAATTTCTACGAGCAGTACTTC.

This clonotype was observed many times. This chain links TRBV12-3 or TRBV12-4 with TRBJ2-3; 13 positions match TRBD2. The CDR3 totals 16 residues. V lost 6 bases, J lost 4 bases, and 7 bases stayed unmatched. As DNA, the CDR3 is TGTGCCAGCAGCCAACTAGCGGGGGGGCTCGCAGATACGCAGTATTTT. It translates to CASSQLAGGLADTQYF.

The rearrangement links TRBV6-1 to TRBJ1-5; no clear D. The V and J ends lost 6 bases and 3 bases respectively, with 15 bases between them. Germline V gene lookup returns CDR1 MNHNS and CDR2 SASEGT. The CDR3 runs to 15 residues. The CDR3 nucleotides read TGTGCCAGCAGAGACGATCAGAGTGTCAATCAGCCCCAGCATTTT. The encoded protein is CASRDDQSVNQPQHF.

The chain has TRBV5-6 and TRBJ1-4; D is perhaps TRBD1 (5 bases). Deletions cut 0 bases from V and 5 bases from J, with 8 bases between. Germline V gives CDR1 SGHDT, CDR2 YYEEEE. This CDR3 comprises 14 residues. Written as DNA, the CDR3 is TGTGCCAGCAGCTTGGAGGGACTAAATGAAAAACTGTTTTTT. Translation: CASSLEGLNEKLFF.

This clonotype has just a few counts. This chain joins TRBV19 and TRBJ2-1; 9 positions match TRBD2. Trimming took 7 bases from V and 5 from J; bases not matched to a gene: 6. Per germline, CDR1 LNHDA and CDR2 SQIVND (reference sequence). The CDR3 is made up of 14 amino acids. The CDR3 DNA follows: TGTGCCAGTACCATTAGCGGGAGTGACAATGAGCAGTTCTTC. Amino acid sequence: CASTISGSDNEQFF.

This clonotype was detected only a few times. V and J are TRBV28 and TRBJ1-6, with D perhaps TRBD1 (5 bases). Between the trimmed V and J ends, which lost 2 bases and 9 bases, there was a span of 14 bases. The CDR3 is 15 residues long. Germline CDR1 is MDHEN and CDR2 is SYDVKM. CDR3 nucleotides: TGTGCCAGCAGTTTAGGAGGGGCGAAGGGTTCACCCCTCCACTTT. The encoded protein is CASSLGGAKGSPLHF.